This entry lists 21 T cell receptor beta chains sequenced from one sample in a study of cytomegalovirus exposure and HLA in healthy donors. Both 60 Vbeta primers and 13 Jbeta primers went into the PCR. Here immunoSEQ multiplex PCR was the method, and the copy in TCRdb shows in-frame clones only, minus some. The sample carries 200,000 to 250,000 clones, about 80% recorded once. The sample was PBMCs. All receptors come from a woman in her forties in good health and CMV-seronegative.

The chain uses TRBV7-9 and TRBJ2-3, with a weak D call TRBD2 (5 bases). The CDR3 covers 16 residues. Trimming cost V 1 base and J 3 bases, with 14 bases left between them. Germline CDR1 and CDR2: SEHNR and FQNEAQ (reference sequence). The CDR3 here is CASSLEAGMGTDTQYF. The CDR3 nucleotides read TGTGCCAGCAGCTTAGAGGCCGGGATGGGGACAGATACGCAGTATTTT.

The chain has TRBV29-1 and TRBJ2-1, with D maybe TRBD2 (5 bases). Germline loops: CDR1 SQVTM, CDR2 ANQGSEA. The V gene lost 7 bases and the J gene lost 7 bases, with 11 bases spanning the gap. The CDR3 loop spans 11 amino acids. CDR3 in amino acids: CSGGGRNEQFF. For the CDR3, the DNA is TGCAGCGGAGGTGGGAGAAATGAGCAGTTCTTC.

The rearrangement joins TRBV6-1 to TRBJ2-1, with TRBD2 identical over 15 bases. V dropped 4 bases and J dropped 9; count of bases not matched to a gene: 1. In germline, CDR1 is MNHNS, CDR2 SASEGT. The CDR3 runs 14 residues. The CDR3 DNA reads as TGTGCCAGCAGTGGGACTAGCGGGGGGGGTGAGCAGTTCTTC. Translating gives CASSGTSGGGEQFF.

The J gene is TRBJ2-1, the V gene TRBV15, with D perhaps matching TRBD2 (5 bases). Germline CDR1 and CDR2: LNHNV and YYDKDF (reference sequence). The CDR3 loop spans 13 amino acids. The V and J ends lost 1 base and 15 bases respectively, with 16 bases between them. The CDR3 loop reads CATSRGGGGRPFF. The CDR3 DNA is TGTGCCACCAGCAGAGGCGGAGGAGGCCGACCGTTCTTC.

This chain uses TRBV5-1 with TRBJ1-1; D possibly corresponds to TRBD1 (5 bases). CDR1 is SGHRS and CDR2 is YFSETQ in the germline V gene. The CDR3 has 15 residues. Deletions cut 0 bases from V and 0 bases from J, with 9 bases between. In DNA, the CDR3 is TGCGCCAGCAGCTTGGGAACAGGCATGAACACTGAAGCTTTCTTT. Translation gives CASSLGTGMNTEAFF.

The sample holds one count of this clone. This chain uses TRBV7-9 with TRBJ1-3; 7 nucleotides line up with TRBD1. The ends lost 1 base at V and 4 bases at J; junction bases unmatched: 16. Germline assignment: CDR1 SEHNR and CDR2 FQNEAQ (reference sequence). The CDR3 runs to 19 residues. CDR3 sequence reads: CASSLVRDSDLLVGNTIYF. Here the CDR3 DNA reads TGTGCCAGCAGCTTAGTCCGGGACAGCGACCTGCTGGTCGGAAACACCATATATTTT.

V is TRBV28 and J is TRBJ2-3; D perhaps matches TRBD2 (6 bases). The CDR3 is 12 amino acids. V gave up 8 bases and J gave up 4 bases, with 10 bases separating them. Germline values: CDR1 MDHEN, CDR2 SYDVKM. The CDR3 region has the DNA TGTGCCAGCGGGGGGAATCCAGATACGCAGTATTTT. It encodes CASGGNPDTQYF.

The chain is built from TRBV9 and TRBJ1-6; 9 bases are a match to TRBD1. The CDR3 length is 16 residues. Germline V CDR1 and CDR2: SGDLS, YYNGEE. Trimming cost V 0 bases and J 9 bases; bases outside gene matches: 7. The CDR3 loop is CASSVGNRGPFSPLHF. As DNA, the CDR3 is TGTGCCAGCAGCGTAGGGAACAGGGGGCCTTTTTCACCCCTCCACTTT.

The J gene is TRBJ1-3, the V gene TRBV7-9; 8 bases are a match to TRBD1. V shed 3 bases, J shed 3 bases, and the junction held 4 bases outside the gene matches. The CDR3 sequence is 15 residues long. CDR1 SEHNR and CDR2 FQNEAQ come from the germline V gene (reference sequence). The DNA for the CDR3 is TGTGCCAGCAGCTTGAGGACAGGGAATGGAAACACCATATATTTT. Its translation: CASSLRTGNGNTIYF.

V gene TRBV18 combines with J gene TRBJ1-5; the D gene is possibly TRBD1 (5 bases). Per germline, CDR1 KGHSH and CDR2 LQKENI. Between the trimmed V and J ends, which lost 6 bases and 0 bases, there was a span of 12 bases. This CDR3 spans 15 amino acids. CDR3 DNA: TGTGCCAGCTCTCGCGGGACGGGTAGCAATCAGCCCCAGCATTTT. It specifies CASSRGTGSNQPQHF.

This clone has just a few counts. CDR3 sequence: CASSQALAGGRGGELFF. The CDR3 region has the DNA TGTGCCAGCAGCCAAGCCCTAGCGGGGGGGCGGGGCGGGGAGCTGTTTTTT. The V call is TRBV4-2, the J call TRBJ2-2; 12 nucleotides agree with TRBD2. CDR3 length: 17 residues. Losses at the gene ends were 1 base for V and 7 bases for J; bases not matched to a gene: 7. The V gene's germline CDR1 is LGHNA and CDR2 YNFKEQ.

The chain combines TRBV6-5 with TRBJ1-5; TRBD1 is a possible D gene (5 bases). CDR3 length: 14 amino acids. V lost 0 bases and J lost 6, with 9 bases in between. Germline V gene sequence: CDR1 MNHEY, CDR2 SVGAGI. In DNA form, the CDR3 reads TGTGCCAGCAGTTACTCAGATGGGGCTCAGCCCCAGCATTTT. Its protein is CASSYSDGAQPQHF.

The genes are TRBV2 and TRBJ1-1; 9 nucleotides line up with TRBD1. The CDR3 contains 12 residues. Germline V gene sequence: CDR1 SNHLY, CDR2 FYNNEI. Trimming took 6 bases from V and 8 from J; bases not matched to a gene: 4. The CDR3 nucleotides read TGTGCCAGCAGGGGACAGGGCGGGGAAGCTTTCTTT. The encoded protein is CASRGQGGEAFF.

The gene calls are TRBV7-2 and TRBJ2-3; maybe TRBD2 (5 bases). Germline assignment: CDR1 SGHTA and CDR2 FQGNSA. The CDR3 is made up of 14 amino acids. V was trimmed by 4 bases and J by 3 bases, leaving 11 bases between them. CDR3 DNA sequence: TGTGCCAGCAGCTCTCCTGGCGGGACAGATACGCAGTATTTT. Protein sequence: CASSSPGGTDTQYF.

The chain employs TRBV5-1 and TRBJ2-1; TRBD2 matches 12 bases. This CDR3 has 15 residues. The germline V gene encodes CDR1 SGHRS and CDR2 YFSETQ. V gave up 4 bases and J gave up 8 bases; unmatched junction bases: 7. The CDR3 sequence: CASSMGTSGHDEQFF. CDR3 sequence (DNA): TGCGCCAGCAGCATGGGGACTAGCGGGCATGATGAGCAGTTCTTC.

As concerns this clone: Germline is not matched at one junction end, which may reflect a read error. The chain has TRBV20-1 and TRBJ1-6; 9 nucleotides agree with TRBD1. This CDR3 is built from 9 residues. Germline loops: CDR1 DFQATT, CDR2 SNEGSKA (reference sequence). The CDR3 here is CRPGQGNDF. DNA for the CDR3: TGCAGGCCGGGACAGGGTAATGACTTT.

The J gene is TRBJ2-5, the V gene TRBV7-2, with D perhaps TRBD2 (6 bases). The closer fit of TRBJ2-7 to the DNA end suggests the J call may be wrong. CDR3 length: 14 residues. The V gene's germline CDR1 is SGHTA and CDR2 FQGNSA. Here the CDR3 DNA reads TGTGCCAGCAGCCCGACCGGGAGCATCTACGAGCAGTACTTC. Amino acids: CASSPTGSIYEQYF.

V and J are TRBV7-2 and TRBJ2-5; 9 positions match TRBD2. CDR3 length: 13 amino acids. V shed 3 bases and J 6 bases; nucleotides not matched to a gene: 2. CDR1 is SGHTA, CDR2 FQGNSA, per germline. The CDR3, as DNA: TGTGCCAGCAGCTTGGCGGGGGGGCAGACCCAGTACTTC. It is translated as CASSLAGGQTQYF.

The rearrangement uses TRBV7-9 and TRBJ2-3; TRBD2 matches 12 bases. V was pared by 5 bases and J by 2 bases, with 5 bases of the junction left unmatched. Per the germline V gene, CDR1 is SEHNR and CDR2 is FQNEAQ (reference sequence). CDR3 length: 16 residues. The CDR3 is CASSPGLAGYTDTQYF. DNA for the CDR3: TGTGCCAGCAGCCCCGGACTAGCGGGGTACACAGATACGCAGTATTTT.

Here the CDR3 DNA reads TGTGCCTGGAAGGCAGTCGAAGGACAGTTAAATTCACCCCTCCACTTT. It encodes CAWKAVEGQLNSPLHF. The V gene is TRBV30, the J gene TRBJ1-6; D is possibly TRBD1 (6 bases). Germline V lookup: CDR1 GTSNPN, CDR2 SVGIG (reference sequence). The CDR3 runs to 16 residues. V lost 4 bases, J lost 7 bases, and 20 bases lay in between.

The chain couples TRBV18 to TRBJ1-1, with 7 bases identical to TRBD1. CDR1 KGHSH and CDR2 LQKENI come from the germline V gene. CDR3 length: 15 residues. V gave up 2 bases and J gave up 4 bases; unmatched junction bases: 7. The CDR3 sequence: CASSPDRVSITEAFF. CDR3 DNA: TGTGCCAGCTCACCAGACAGGGTTAGTATCACTGAAGCTTTCTTT.